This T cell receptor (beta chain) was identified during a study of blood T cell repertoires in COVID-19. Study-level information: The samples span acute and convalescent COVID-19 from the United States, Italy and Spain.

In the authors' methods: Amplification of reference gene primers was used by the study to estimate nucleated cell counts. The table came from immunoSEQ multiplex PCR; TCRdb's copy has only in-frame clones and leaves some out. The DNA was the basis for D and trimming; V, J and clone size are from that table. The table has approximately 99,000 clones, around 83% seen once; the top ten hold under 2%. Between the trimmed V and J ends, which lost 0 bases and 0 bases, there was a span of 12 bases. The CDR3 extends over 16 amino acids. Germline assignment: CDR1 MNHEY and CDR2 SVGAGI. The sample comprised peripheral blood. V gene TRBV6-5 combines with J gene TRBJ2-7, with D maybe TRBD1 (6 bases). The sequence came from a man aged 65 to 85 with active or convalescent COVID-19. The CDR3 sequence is CASSYSAGESSYEQYF. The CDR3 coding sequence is TGTGCCAGCAGTTACTCGGCAGGGGAGAGCTCCTACGAGCAGTACTTC.